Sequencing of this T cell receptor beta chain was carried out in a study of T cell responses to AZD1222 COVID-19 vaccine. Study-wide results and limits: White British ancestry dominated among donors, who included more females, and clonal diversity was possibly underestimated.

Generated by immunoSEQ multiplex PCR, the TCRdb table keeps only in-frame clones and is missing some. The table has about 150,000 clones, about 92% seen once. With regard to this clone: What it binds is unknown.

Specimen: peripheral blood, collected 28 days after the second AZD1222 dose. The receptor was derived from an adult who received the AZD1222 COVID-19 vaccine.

The CDR3: CASSLTAGYEQFF. CDR3 nucleotide sequence: TGTGCCAGCAGCTTGACGGCGGGGTATGAGCAGTTCTTC. The chain carries TRBV7-2 and TRBJ2-1; D perhaps matches TRBD2 (6 bases). CDR1 and CDR2 (germline): SGHTA, FQGNSA. V was cut by 3 bases and J by 8 bases, with 11 bases left in between. The CDR3 is made up of 13 amino acids.